A single sample gave rise to the 28 T cell receptor beta chains below, sequenced in a study of T-cell memory formation after mild COVID-19. TCRdb recomputed calls from the 5' RACE reads with MiXCR, one row per CDR3 protein. The data show about 270,000 distinct CDR3 sequences, with about a sixth seen just once and less than 30% held by the top ten. The sequenced material came from PBMCs or a T cell subset sorted from them (not recorded which). The source of these receptors is a man in his late teens or twenties who had mild COVID-19 (a few samples of this study predate the infection). Cell type and time point are not known.

This clonotype came up many times. This chain connects TRBV18 to TRBJ2-5; D call uncertain. Trimming left V 0 bases short and J 4 bases short, with 6 bases between. CDR1 and CDR2 from the germline V gene are KGHSH and LQKENI. The CDR3 spans 13 residues. CDR3 amino acids: CASSPPSSETQYF. As DNA, the CDR3 is TGTGCCAGCTCACCACCGTCTTCAGAGACCCAGTACTTC.

This chain links TRBV12-3 or TRBV12-4 with TRBJ2-2; no clear D gene. This CDR3 comprises 11 residues. Trimming took 2 bases from V and 14 from J, leaving 9 bases between them. The CDR3 DNA reads as TGTGCCAGCAGTTTAAGTCCAGGACTGTTTTTT. Encoded protein: CASSLSPGLFF.

This clonotype was seen more than once but under ten times. The chain is built from TRBV12-3 or TRBV12-4 and TRBJ1-2; TRBD1 aligns across 8 bases. Trimming removed 8 bases from V and 4 bases from J; junction bases left unmatched: 12. The CDR3 sequence is 15 residues long. CDR3 protein: CASGWDRSTIYGYTF. CDR3 DNA: TGTGCCAGCGGATGGGACAGGAGTACCATCTATGGCTACACCTTC.

The chain combines TRBV6-2 or TRBV6-3 with TRBJ2-2; 11 bases map to TRBD1. Trimming cost V 5 bases and J 4 bases; bases outside gene matches: 6. The CDR3 length is 16 residues. CDR1 is MNHEY, CDR2 SVGEGT, per germline. This chain's CDR3 is CASSHHGTGGTGELFF. The CDR3 DNA sequence: TGTGCCAGCAGTCACCACGGGACAGGGGGCACCGGGGAGCTGTTTTTT.

This clonotype showed up just a few times. The rearrangement links TRBV6-1 to TRBJ2-1; D is perhaps TRBD1 (5 bases). Germline loops: CDR1 MNHNS, CDR2 SASEGT. With 1 base removed from V and 5 bases from J, the gap between germline ends came to 9 bases. The CDR3 contains 14 residues. CDR3 nucleotide sequence: TGTGCCAGCAGTGAAGGGGCAGGGCACAATGAGCAGTTCTTC. Translated, it gives CASSEGAGHNEQFF.

The rearrangement joins TRBV10-2 to TRBJ2-6; weak D call: TRBD1 (6 bases). CDR1 is WSHSY, CDR2 SAAADI, per germline. The V end was cut by 6 bases, the J end by 4 bases, with 10 bases between. The CDR3 totals 14 residues. The CDR3 protein is CASRGAQGANVLTF. CDR3 DNA: TGCGCCAGCAGGGGGGCGCAAGGGGCCAACGTCCTGACTTTC.

This clonotype was recorded at least ten times. The V gene is TRBV7-2, the J gene TRBJ1-4; D gene uncertain. Trimming removed 5 bases from V and 4 bases from J, with 5 bases in between. CDR1 is SGHTA and CDR2 is FQGNSA in the germline V gene. The CDR3 has 12 amino acids. The CDR3 DNA follows: TGTGCCAGCAGCCTATATAATGAAAAACTGTTTTTT. Translated, it gives CASSLYNEKLFF.

This clonotype was picked up a small number of times. The chain is built from TRBV29-1 and TRBJ1-1; 7 nucleotides align to TRBD1. The germline V gene encodes CDR1 SQVTM and CDR2 ANQGSEA. This CDR3 is 17 amino acids long. V gave up 0 bases and J gave up 0 bases; unmatched junction bases: 10. The CDR3 loop is CSVEDRLRQGVNTEAFF. The CDR3 region has the DNA TGCAGCGTTGAAGATCGACTTAGGCAGGGGGTGAACACTGAAGCTTTCTTT.

DNA for the CDR3: TGTGCCAGCAGGCAGAACCGGAACACTGAAGCTTTCTTT. Residues: CASRQNRNTEAFF. The chain has TRBV2 and TRBJ1-1; D gene ambiguous. The germline V gene encodes CDR1 SNHLY and CDR2 FYNNEI. V lost 6 bases and J 1 base, leaving 9 bases between the germline ends. CDR3 length equals 13 residues.

This rearrangement joins TRBV7-6 to TRBJ1-4; D is uncertain. The CDR3 sequence is 13 residues long. CDR1 is SGHVS, CDR2 FNYEAQ, per germline. Trimming left V 5 bases short and J 8 bases short, with 12 bases between. DNA of the CDR3: TGTGCCAGCAGCCCCGGTTGGATGGAAAAACTGTTTTTT. Amino acid sequence: CASSPGWMEKLFF.

The genes are TRBV7-6 and TRBJ2-7, with 9 bases fitting TRBD1. This CDR3 has 13 amino acids. The V gene end was trimmed by 5 bases and the J gene end by 4 bases; junction bases not matched to a gene: 3. CDR1 and CDR2 from the germline V gene are SGHVS and FNYEAQ. The CDR3 protein is CASSPDRGYEQYF. DNA for the CDR3: TGTGCCAGCAGCCCGGACAGGGGTTACGAGCAGTACTTC. The complete variable domain, with remaining parts taken from reference TRBV7-6 and TRBJ2-7, reads GAGVSQSPRYKVTKRGQDVALRCDPISGHVSLYWYRQALGQGPEFLTYFNYEAQQDKSGLPNDRFSAERPEGSISTLTIQRTEQRDSAMYRCASSPDRGYEQYFGPGTRLTVT.

This clonotype was observed a few times. The CDR3 region is CASRLQGNEQFF. The CDR3 nucleotides are TGTGCCAGCAGACTACAGGGGAATGAGCAGTTCTTC. The chain uses TRBV6-2 or TRBV6-3 and TRBJ2-1, with 7 bases aligning to TRBD1. There are 12 residues in the CDR3. V lost 6 bases and J lost 7; bases outside the gene matches: 3. Germline V gene data show CDR1 as MNHEY and CDR2 as SVGEGT.

This clonotype has only a few counts. The chain couples TRBV11-2 to TRBJ1-4, with 9 bases fitting TRBD1. V lost 3 bases, J lost 4 bases, and 0 bases stayed unmatched. This CDR3 region has 14 residues. The germline V gene encodes CDR1 SGHAT and CDR2 FQNNGV. CDR3 in amino acids: CASSLDRGNEKLFF. The CDR3 DNA is TGTGCCAGCAGCTTGGACAGGGGTAATGAAAAACTGTTTTTT.

The chain recombines TRBV9 with TRBJ1-2; 9 bases map to TRBD1. The CDR3 loop spans 15 amino acids. J was trimmed by 4 bases and V by 0 bases; bases with no gene match: 4. Germline CDR1 is SGDLS and CDR2 is YYNGEE. CDR3 bases: TGTGCCAGCAGCGTAGATGGACAGGGGACCTATGGCTACACCTTC. Translating it yields CASSVDGQGTYGYTF.

This clonotype was counted only a few times. This rearrangement joins TRBV20-1 to TRBJ2-7; 7 bases line up with TRBD1. CDR3 size: 11 residues. V trimming: 5 bases; J trimming: 6 bases; junction bases outside the gene matches: 4. Germline-derived CDR1 and CDR2 are DFQATT and SNEGSKA (reference sequence). CDR3 sequence (DNA): TGCAGTGCTGTCGACAGGGCCGAGCAGTACGTC. Translated, it gives CSAVDRAEQYV.

In nucleotides, the CDR3 is TGTGCCAGCAGCTTAGGGGCAGGTCATTATTCACCCCTCCACTTT. Translation: CASSLGAGHYSPLHF. V is TRBV7-2 and J is TRBJ1-6; D ambiguous. Germline assignment: CDR1 SGHTA and CDR2 FQGNSA. The CDR3 runs to 15 residues. Trimming pared 1 base from V and 8 bases from J, leaving 12 bases between.

This clonotype was observed a few times. The gene calls are TRBV7-2 and TRBJ1-1; TRBD1 aligns across 7 bases. Germline loops: CDR1 SGHTA, CDR2 FQGNSA. This CDR3 comprises 16 residues. J lost 0 bases, V lost 6 bases, and 10 bases had no gene match. The CDR3 loop reads CASRDSGDRVNTEAFF. The CDR3, as DNA: TGTGCCAGCAGGGATAGTGGTGACAGGGTGAACACTGAAGCTTTCTTT.

This clonotype was observed a few times. The rearrangement joins TRBV5-1 to TRBJ2-2, with a tentative D call TRBD1 (5 bases). Trimming removed 0 bases from V and 0 bases from J, with 9 bases in between. The CDR3 sequence is 16 residues long. Germline V lookup: CDR1 SGHRS, CDR2 YFSETQ. The CDR3 loop is CASSLDIGANTGELFF. The CDR3 DNA follows: TGCGCCAGCAGCTTGGATATAGGGGCGAACACCGGGGAGCTGTTTTTT.

The chain links TRBV7-2 to TRBJ2-1; D is perhaps TRBD2 (6 bases). Deletions cut 5 bases from V and 4 bases from J, with 15 bases between. This CDR3 is built from 15 residues. Germline CDR1 SGHTA, CDR2 FQGNSA. CDR3: CASSRRAYPYNEQFF. The CDR3 region has the DNA TGTGCCAGCAGCCGGAGGGCATATCCGTACAATGAGCAGTTCTTC.

This clonotype has more than one count but fewer than ten. This sequence joins TRBV11-2 and TRBJ2-7; no firm D call. Germline-derived CDR1 and CDR2 are SGHAT and FQNNGV. CDR3 size: 13 residues. With 0 bases removed from V and 4 bases from J, the gap between germline ends came to 7 bases. The CDR3 DNA reads TGTGCCAGCAGCTTAGACTTAACTTACGAGCAGTACTTC. Its translation: CASSLDLTYEQYF.

This clonotype was observed a handful of times. This chain links TRBV7-3 with TRBJ1-1; D is unclear. Trimming shortened V by 8 bases and J by 2 bases, and 12 bases separated the two germline ends. CDR1 SGHTA and CDR2 FQGTGA come from the germline V gene. The CDR3 has 13 residues. In DNA form, the CDR3 reads TGTGCCAGCGCGGGCAGACCTAACACTGAAGCTTTCTTT. This codes for CASAGRPNTEAFF.

The CDR3 spells CASSTGAVQPQHF. CDR3 nucleotides: TGTGCCAGCAGTACAGGGGCGGTTCAGCCCCAGCATTTT. The rearrangement uses TRBV2 and TRBJ1-5; 7 positions match TRBD1. CDR1 SNHLY and CDR2 FYNNEI come from the germline V gene. The CDR3 runs to 13 residues. With V trimmed by 5 bases and J by 6 bases, 4 bases remained unmatched.

This clonotype has a handful of counts. This rearrangement joins TRBV6-6 to TRBJ2-3; the match to TRBD2 covers 13 bases. This CDR3 contains 17 residues. Per the germline V gene, CDR1 is MNHNY and CDR2 is SVGAGI (reference sequence). J was trimmed by 6 bases and V by 6 bases; bases with no gene match: 12. The DNA of the CDR3 is TGTGCCAGCAGCCAAGGACTAGCGGGGGCCCCGGGGGATACGCAGTATTTT. This sequence encodes CASSQGLAGAPGDTQYF.

The chain is built from TRBV20-1 and TRBJ2-3, with 9 positions matching TRBD1. The CDR3 runs to 13 residues. Per germline, CDR1 DFQATT and CDR2 SNEGSKA (reference sequence). After removal of 6 bases from V and 9 bases from J, the junction contained 10 bases not matched to a gene. Here the CDR3 reads CSAIGQGTVTQYF. CDR3 in DNA: TGCAGTGCGATTGGACAGGGGACTGTGACGCAGTATTTT.

This chain links TRBV9 with TRBJ2-2; D is perhaps TRBD1 (5 bases). V shed 2 bases and J shed 4 bases, with 9 bases lying between them. The CDR3 covers 14 residues. Germline V gene data show CDR1 as SGDLS and CDR2 as YYNGEE. CDR3 coding DNA: TGTGCCAGCAGCGTCCTACAGGCCACCGGGGAGCTGTTTTTT. Translating it yields CASSVLQATGELFF.

J is TRBJ2-3 and V is TRBV5-4, with D maybe TRBD2 (6 bases). The germline V and J ends were trimmed by 2 bases and 5 bases, with 12 bases remaining between them. Germline assignment: CDR1 SGHNT and CDR2 YYREEE (reference sequence). The CDR3 contains 14 residues. CDR3: CASSLDLGGDTQYF. As DNA, the CDR3 is TGTGCCAGCAGCTTAGACCTGGGGGGAGATACGCAGTATTTT.

The table lists this clonotype with a few counts. V and J are TRBV18 and TRBJ1-1; D is undetermined. The V end was cut by 6 bases, the J end by 11 bases, with 16 bases between. This CDR3 has 12 residues. Germline loops: CDR1 KGHSH, CDR2 LQKENI. This chain's CDR3 is CASSEGLIGAFF. Written as DNA, the CDR3 is TGTGCCAGCTCCGAAGGACTTATTGGGGCTTTCTTT.

The chain employs TRBV15 and TRBJ1-2; D not certain. V was shortened by 1 base and J by 7 bases, with 16 bases between the two germline ends. The length of the CDR3 is 15 residues. Germline V CDR1 and CDR2: LNHNV, YYDKDF (reference sequence). As DNA, the CDR3 is TGTGCCACCAGCAGAGCGGCGAACGGGCTCGGTGGCTACACCTTC. Translating gives CATSRAANGLGGYTF.